This paragraph reports one T cell receptor beta chain. Data came from immunoSEQ multiplex PCR; TCRdb stores just in-frame clones and leaves some out. The data show over 110,000 clones, with 92% seen just once and about 10% held by the top ten. The data are from a study of T cell responses to AZD1222 COVID-19 vaccine. Germline V gene sequence: CDR1 SQVTM, CDR2 ANQGSEA. V lost 6 bases to trimming and J lost 3 bases, with 17 bases between them. The CDR3 spans 14 residues. The starting material was peripheral blood, obtained 28 days after the second AZD1222 dose. This clonotype originated in an adult who received the AZD1222 COVID-19 vaccine. V and J are TRBV29-1 and TRBJ1-1; the D gene is possibly TRBD1 (5 bases). The CDR3 DNA is TGCAGCGTCGTCGGGACGGATGCACACACTGAAGCTTTCTTT. Encoded protein: CSVVGTDAHTEAFF. Drawing the rest from reference TRBV29-1 and TRBJ1-1, the complete variable domain is SAVISQKPSRDICQRGTSLTIQCQVDSQVTMMFWYRQQPGQSLTLIATANQGSEATYESGFVIDKFPISRPNLTFSTLTVSNMSPEDSSIYLCSVVGTDAHTEAFFGQGTRLTVV.